This T cell receptor beta chain was sequenced for a study of cytotoxic CD8 clonotypes in ibrutinib-treated CLL. Here immunoSEQ multiplex PCR was the method, and the copy in TCRdb shows in-frame clones only, minus some. The data hold 150,000 or so clones, with roughly 84% observed a single time. Study-wide points: The public clonotypes identified were infrequent and showed contraction or stability on treatment. Whereas clonality rose at ibrutinib response, it declined toward baseline at progression. Clonality was higher at baseline than in age-matched healthy donors and tracked circulating CD8+ T-cell counts.

The CDR3 runs 17 residues. After removal of 6 bases from V and 0 bases from J, the junction contained 8 bases not matched to a gene. Per the germline V gene, CDR1 is LNHDA and CDR2 is SQIVND (reference sequence). With respect to this clone: Its antigen is unidentified.

The rearrangement joins TRBV19 to TRBJ1-4, with 9 bases matching TRBD1. The sample consisted of PBMCs, taken at disease progression, from a patient treated with ibrutinib. The source of this sequence is a human donor with chronic lymphocytic leukemia. The CDR3 sequence is CASRTQGAGATNEKLFF. CDR3 bases: TGTGCCAGTAGAACACAGGGGGCTGGGGCAACTAATGAAAAACTGTTTTTT.